Below are 19 T cell receptor beta chains sequenced from a single sample in a study of cytomegalovirus exposure and HLA in healthy donors. 60 Vbeta and 13 Jbeta primers were used in PCR. Method: immunoSEQ multiplex PCR; TCRdb's copy keeps in-frame clones and lacks some. Of around 150,000 clones listed, roughly four fifths are singletons. The sequenced material came from PBMCs. The receptors were gathered from a man in his fifties in good health and CMV-seropositive.

This clone was seen more than once but under ten times. The genes are TRBV13 and TRBJ2-3; possibly TRBD2 for D (5 bases). Deletions cut 0 bases from V and 5 bases from J, with 9 bases between. The CDR3 covers 14 residues. From germline, CDR1 is PRHDT and CDR2 FYEKMQ (reference sequence). DNA of the CDR3: TGTGCCAGCAGCTTAGGGACGAGGGAAGATACGCAGTATTTT. It translates to CASSLGTREDTQYF.

This chain links TRBV28 with TRBJ1-5, with a possible D match to TRBD1 (5 bases). V was pared by 7 bases and J by 3 bases, with 13 bases between. From germline, CDR1 is MDHEN and CDR2 SYDVKM. This CDR3 is built from 14 residues. The CDR3, as DNA: TGTGCCAGCACCCCGGGGGGAAACAATCAGCCCCAGCATTTT. Protein product: CASTPGGNNQPQHF. Using reference TRBV28 and TRBJ1-5 for the parts outside the CDR3, the full variable domain is DVKVTQSSRYLVKRTGEKVFLECVQDMDHENMFWYRQDPGLGLRLIYFSYDVKMKEKGDIPEGYSVSREKKERFSLILESASTNQTSMYLCASTPGGNNQPQHFGDGTRLSIL.

The chain is built from TRBV30 and TRBJ1-6; 9 nucleotides align to TRBD1. Germline lookup yields CDR1 GTSNPN and CDR2 SVGIG (reference sequence). The CDR3 runs to 14 residues. The V segment lost 7 bases and the J segment 9 bases; nucleotides outside the gene matches: 10. The CDR3 region is CALRGTGLGSPLHF. CDR3 nucleotide sequence: TGTGCCTTACGAGGGACAGGGCTGGGTTCACCCCTCCACTTT.

The rearrangement joins TRBV18 to TRBJ2-7; 8 bases are shared with TRBD1. The germline CDR1 and CDR2 sequences are KGHSH and LQKENI. This CDR3 is 14 amino acids long. With V trimmed by 3 bases and J by 4 bases, 5 bases remained unmatched. The CDR3 loop reads CASSPQGALYEQYF. The CDR3 bases are TGTGCCAGCTCACCCCAGGGGGCCTTATACGAGCAGTACTTC. Based on the CDR3 plus reference TRBV18 and TRBJ2-7, the full variable domain is NAGVMQNPRHLVRRRGQEARLRCSPMKGHSHVYWYRQLPEEGLKFMVYLQKENIIDESGMPKERFSAEFPKEGPSILRIQQVVRGDSAAYFCASSPQGALYEQYFGPGTRLTVT.

The chain uses TRBV29-1 and TRBJ2-7; 11 bases map to TRBD1. The CDR3 consists of 14 residues. CDR1 SQVTM and CDR2 ANQGSEA come from the germline V gene. V shed 5 bases, J shed 4 bases, and the junction held 7 bases outside the gene matches. The CDR3 loop reads CSVTRDRGNYEQYF. CDR3 bases: TGCAGCGTTACCCGGGACAGGGGGAATTACGAGCAGTACTTC.

This rearrangement joins TRBV6-5 to TRBJ2-5, with 7 bases lining up with TRBD1. Germline lookup yields CDR1 MNHEY and CDR2 SVGAGI. Trimming removed 0 bases from V and 5 bases from J; junction bases left unmatched: 9. The CDR3 has 16 amino acids. The CDR3 DNA sequence: TGTGCCAGCAGTTACTCGAGGGGAGAGGGACAGGAGACCCAGTACTTC. Translation gives CASSYSRGEGQETQYF.

The CDR3 DNA sequence: TGTGCCAGCAGCGTTCCAGGGACAGGGCACGAGCAGTACTTC. It is translated as CASSVPGTGHEQYF. The V and J genes are TRBV14 and TRBJ2-7; 9 nucleotides align to TRBD1. The germline V gene encodes CDR1 SGHDN and CDR2 FVKESK. V dropped 5 bases and J dropped 5; count of bases not matched to a gene: 7. The CDR3 runs to 14 residues.

V and J are TRBV10-1 and TRBJ2-7, with a tentative D call TRBD1 (6 bases). Trimming took off 4 bases at V and 2 bases at J, with 18 bases between the two ends. CDR1 is WNHNN and CDR2 is SYGVQD in the germline V gene (reference sequence). There are 16 residues in the CDR3. The CDR3 sequence is CASSVFLDSVTYEQYF. The DNA of the CDR3 is TGCGCCAGCAGTGTGTTTTTGGACAGTGTCACCTACGAGCAGTACTTC.

For this clone: Germline and junction disagree at one end, which may indicate a read error. The V and J genes are TRBV7-9 and TRBJ2-1; weak D call: TRBD2 (6 bases). The V gene's germline CDR1 is SEHNR and CDR2 FQNEAQ (reference sequence). This CDR3 spans 11 amino acids. The CDR3 bases are TGTGCCAGCAGCTTAGCTCGGGAGTTGGTCTTC. This translates into CASSLARELVF.

V usage is TRBV6-4 and J usage is TRBJ2-1; 12 bases fit TRBD2. From germline, CDR1 is MRHNA and CDR2 SNTAGT. The CDR3 length is 14 residues. The V and J ends lost 3 bases and 10 bases, in that order; junction bases with no gene match: 4. The CDR3 here is CASSEGGTSGEQFF. The DNA of the CDR3 is TGTGCCAGCAGTGAAGGGGGGACTAGCGGGGAGCAGTTCTTC.

The V call is TRBV19, the J call TRBJ1-5, with 8 bases fitting TRBD1. Germline CDR1 and CDR2: LNHDA and SQIVND (reference sequence). The CDR3 has 17 amino acids. Trimming at V came to 7 bases and at J to 1 base, leaving 12 bases not matched to a gene. CDR3 in amino acids: CASTRIPQGASNQPQHF. The CDR3 DNA reads TGTGCCAGTACCCGCATTCCCCAGGGGGCGAGCAATCAGCCCCAGCATTTT.

V is TRBV7-9 and J is TRBJ2-5; no reliable D call. This CDR3 contains 14 residues. V gave up 5 bases and J gave up 4 bases, with 14 bases separating them. Germline assignment: CDR1 SEHNR and CDR2 FQNEAQ (reference sequence). The CDR3, as DNA: TGTGCCAGCAGCCTTCGCTCTAGTGTAGAGACCCAGTACTTC. Encoded protein: CASSLRSSVETQYF. Variable domain in full (rest from reference TRBV7-9 and TRBJ2-5): DTGVSQNPRHKITKRGQNVTFRCDPISEHNRLYWYRQTLGQGPEFLTYFQNEAQLEKSRLLSDRFSAERPKGSFSTLEIQRTEQGDSAMYLCASSLRSSVETQYFGPGTRLLVL.

In this sample, this clone turned up once. The chain is built from TRBV5-6 and TRBJ1-2, with D uncertain. Germline V gives CDR1 SGHDT, CDR2 YYEEEE. Trimming removed 0 bases from V and 8 bases from J, with 23 bases in between. CDR3 size: 17 residues. The CDR3 is CASSLDLGGLPLGGYTF. The CDR3 DNA reads as TGTGCCAGCAGCTTGGATTTAGGCGGGCTCCCGCTCGGGGGCTACACCTTC.

CDR3 bases: TGTGCCAGCACCCCCCTTGGGAGGGTTGACTATGGCTACACCTTC. Translation: CASTPLGRVDYGYTF. The gene calls are TRBV7-2 and TRBJ1-2; D gene unclear. V dropped 7 bases and J dropped 3 bases, with 18 bases sitting between them. The CDR3 extends over 15 amino acids. Germline CDR1 reads SGHTA; CDR2 reads FQGNSA. The entire variable domain, with the rest obtained from reference TRBV7-2 and TRBJ1-2, is as follows: GAGVSQSPSNKVTEKGKDVELRCDPISGHTALYWYRQSLGQGLEFLIYFQGNSAPDKSGLPSDRFSAERTGGSVSTLTIQRTQQEDSAVYLCASTPLGRVDYGYTFGSGTRLTVV.

The chain recombines TRBV28 with TRBJ2-7; 9 positions match TRBD1. The CDR3 runs to 16 residues. Losses at the gene ends were 2 bases for V and 4 bases for J; bases not matched to a gene: 9. Per germline, CDR1 MDHEN and CDR2 SYDVKM. Written as DNA, the CDR3 is TGTGCCAGCAGTTTACCCCTAACAGGGGGCTGGTACGAGCAGTACTTC. Protein product: CASSLPLTGGWYEQYF.

J is TRBJ2-1 and V is TRBV30; TRBD2 aligns across 11 bases. Germline V gene lookup returns CDR1 GTSNPN and CDR2 SVGIG (reference sequence). CDR3 length equals 17 residues. Trimming took 8 bases from V and 3 from J; bases not matched to a gene: 15. The CDR3 DNA reads TGTGCCGGGGATATAGCGGGAGGGCCGTCAGGCTACAATGAGCAGTTCTTC. Amino acids: CAGDIAGGPSGYNEQFF.

CDR3: CASSLAIQGTDTQYF. CDR3 coding DNA: TGCGCCAGCAGCTTGGCAATACAGGGAACAGATACGCAGTATTTT. The J gene is TRBJ2-3, the V gene TRBV5-1, with D possibly TRBD1 on 6 matching bases. The length of the CDR3 is 15 residues. CDR1 is SGHRS, CDR2 YFSETQ, per germline. V shed 0 bases and J shed 3 bases, with 11 bases lying between them.

This clone was seen a few times. The chain combines TRBV7-9 with TRBJ2-1; 7 bases fit TRBD1. Trimming took 4 bases from V and 0 from J; bases not matched to a gene: 6. This CDR3 has 16 residues. From germline, CDR1 is SEHNR and CDR2 FQNEAQ (reference sequence). The CDR3 sequence is CASSSTGESSYNEQFF. The CDR3 coding sequence is TGTGCCAGCAGCTCAACAGGGGAGAGCTCCTACAATGAGCAGTTCTTC.

This clone was seen more than once but under ten times. The CDR3 loop reads CASSYTSTDTQYF. In nucleotides, the CDR3 is TGTGCCAGCAGTTACACTAGCACAGATACGCAGTATTTT. This sequence joins TRBV6-5 and TRBJ2-3; no firm D call. CDR1 is MNHEY and CDR2 is SVGAGI in the germline V gene. Deletions cut 2 bases from V and 0 bases from J, with 3 bases between. There are 13 residues in the CDR3.